These 4 T cell receptor beta chains originate from one sample sequenced in a study of blood T cell repertoires in COVID-19. Libraries were prepared by immunoSEQ multiplex PCR; TCRdb keeps only in-frame clonotypes and omits some of them. In the table there are over 80,000 clones, around 72% of which are singletons. The sequenced material came from peripheral blood. These receptors were obtained from a man aged 70-80 years with COVID-19, enrolled during active disease.

The J gene is TRBJ2-7, the V gene TRBV5-4, with TRBD1 identical over 8 bases. V dropped 4 bases and J dropped 3; count of bases not matched to a gene: 9. Germline values: CDR1 SGHNT, CDR2 YYREEE (reference sequence). This CDR3 has 15 amino acids. The CDR3 DNA is TGTGCCAGCAGCGCCCGGGACAGGCGGCTCTACGAGCAGTACTTC. Translating gives CASSARDRRLYEQYF.

The table lists this clone with a count of one. V and J are TRBV6-6 and TRBJ1-1; D ambiguous. V was pared by 0 bases and J by 4 bases, with 9 bases between. The V gene's germline CDR1 is MNHNY and CDR2 SVGAGI (reference sequence). The CDR3 totals 14 residues. CDR3 residues: CASSYSEGLTEAFF. DNA for the CDR3: TGTGCCAGCAGTTACTCCGAGGGTCTCACTGAAGCTTTCTTT.

This clone was counted a few times. The chain couples TRBV7-2 to TRBJ2-7, with 8 bases fitting TRBD2. The CDR3 is 16 amino acids. Germline-derived CDR1 and CDR2 are SGHTA and FQGNSA. J lost 5 bases, V lost 3 bases, and 12 bases had no gene match. The CDR3: CASSLSGPAGGDEQYF. Written as DNA, the CDR3 is TGTGCCAGCAGCTTGAGTGGGCCCGCGGGAGGAGACGAGCAGTACTTC.

The rearrangement links TRBV2 to TRBJ2-1; D gene unclear. V dropped 5 bases and J dropped 3 bases, with 11 bases sitting between them. The length of the CDR3 is 14 residues. The germline V gene has CDR1 SNHLY and CDR2 FYNNEI. The CDR3 loop is CASSSRSFYNEQFF. The CDR3 nucleotides are TGTGCCAGCAGTTCCCGAAGCTTCTACAATGAGCAGTTCTTC.